The rows below give T cell receptor beta chains drawn from one sample of a study of T cell repertoires in cytomegalovirus infection. Via MiXCR, TCRdb re-called the reads, giving one row per CDR3 protein. Of 480,000 or so distinct CDR3 sequences in the sample, about 10% were seen once. Sequencing was carried out using PBMCs. These receptors all come from a human donor in good health (CMV status not recorded). Some clones in this sample may be carry-over from other donors' samples. Each CDR3 is given with its conserved first and last residue. Each record gives: clone size, D gene, V gene, J gene, CDR3 DNA, CDR3 protein. A D gene is named only where the DNA matches it firmly. Clone size is not always given. Where it is, it says once, few, many or a class for expanded clones.

>many|TRBD2|TRBV5-6|TRBJ2-1
TGTGCCAGCAGTCTAAGTAGCGGGGGGCCATCCTTC
CASSLSSGGPSF
>NA|TRBD2|TRBV27|TRBJ2-7
TGTGCCAGCAGCCGGGGTGGGGGGGGTCGCGAGCAGTACTTC
CASSRGGGGREQYF
>many|NA|TRBV30|TRBJ1-1
TGTGCCTGGAGCCAGTTGGGGACGAACACTGAAGCTTTCTTT
CAWSQLGTNTEAFF
>NA|TRBD2|TRBV20-1|TRBJ2-1
TGCAGTGCTAGACTTTACCTTAGCGGGAGAGGGAATGAGCAGTTCTTC
CSARLYLSGRGNEQFF
>NA|TRBD1|TRBV19|TRBJ1-2
TGTGCCAGTAGTCGGCTGGGACAGAACTATGGCTACACCTTC
CASSRLGQNYGYTF
>few|NA|TRBV5-6|TRBJ1-5
TGTGCCAGCAGCTTGACTCAGAGGGGGCCCCAGCATTTT
CASSLTQRGPQHF
>many|NA|TRBV7-9|TRBJ2-5
TGTGCCAGCAGCCCTCCTACAGAGACCCAGTACTTC
CASSPPTETQYF
>many|NA|TRBV28|TRBJ2-5
TGTGCCAGCAGGGCCCAAGAGACCCAGTACTTC
CASRAQETQYF
>many|TRBD1|TRBV7-9|TRBJ2-7
TGTGCCAGCAGCTCACCCGAAACAGGGGCCCTCTACGAGCAGTACTTC
CASSSPETGALYEQYF
>many|TRBD2|TRBV7-6|TRBJ2-7
TGTGCCAGCGGGGCTAGCGGTTCCTACGAGCAGTACTTC
CASGASGSYEQYF
>NA|TRBD2|TRBV6-4|TRBJ2-1
TGTGCCAGCAGTGACTCGATGTGGGGGGGGTACAATGAGCAGTTCTTC
CASSDSMWGGYNEQFF
>many|NA|TRBV7-8|TRBJ1-5
TGTGCCAGCAGCGCCTGGCACACAAAGTATAGCAATCAGCCCCAGCATTTT
CASSAWHTKYSNQPQHF
>many|NA|TRBV10-3|TRBJ1-1
TGTGCCATCAGTGAGTCCGGGGGTCATACTGAAGCTTTCTTT
CAISESGGHTEAFF
>many|TRBD2|TRBV28|TRBJ2-3
TGTGCCAGCAATGGAAGGGGTAGCGGGAGAAGCACAGATACGCAGTATTTT
CASNGRGSGRSTDTQYF
>many|NA|TRBV7-8|TRBJ2-1
TGTGCCAGCAGCTTAGTGGACAGCTACAATGAGCAGTTCTTC
CASSLVDSYNEQFF
>NA|NA|TRBV9|TRBJ1-4
TGTGCCAGCAGCGCGCTATCGCGGACTAATGAAAAACTGTTTTTT
CASSALSRTNEKLFF
>many|TRBD1|TRBV28|TRBJ2-5
TGTGCCAGCATTCCCACAGGGGGCCCCCAAGAGACCCAGTACTTC
CASIPTGGPQETQYF
>many|NA|TRBV11-2|TRBJ2-1
TGTGCCAGCAGCTCCATGGGGGTCAACAATGAGCAGTTCTTC
CASSSMGVNNEQFF
>many|NA|TRBV28|TRBJ2-1
TGTGCCAGCAGCCCTATAGGGGGGCGTAAAAATGAGCAGTTCTTC
CASSPIGGRKNEQFF
>once|TRBD2|TRBV18|TRBJ2-7
TGTGCCAGCTCACCAGGGGTAGCGGGGGGTCACGAGCAGTACTTC
CASSPGVAGGHEQYF
>many|TRBD1|TRBV7-8|TRBJ1-5
TGTGCCAGCAGCCCGCCCCTGGGCAGGGGGCTAAATCAGCCCCAGCATTTT
CASSPPLGRGLNQPQHF
>few|TRBD1|TRBV6-5|TRBJ1-2
TGTGCCAGCAGTTACCGGGGACAGGGTCTTGGCTACACCTTC
CASSYRGQGLGYTF
>many|TRBD2|TRBV2|TRBJ2-5
TGTGCCAGCAGTGTAGGCACTAGCGGTGGAGAGACCCAGTACTTC
CASSVGTSGGETQYF
>many|TRBD2|TRBV20-1|TRBJ2-5
TGCAGTGCTAGAGGTCTTGGGGGGGAAGAGACCCAGTACTTC
CSARGLGGEETQYF
>many|NA|TRBV6-2/TRBV6-3|TRBJ1-2
TGTGCCAGCAGTTACTCGGGAGGCAGGGGAAGGTCGAACTATGGCTACACCTTC
CASSYSGGRGRSNYGYTF
>few|TRBD2|TRBV20-1|TRBJ2-5
TGCAGTGCTTCTAGCGGGGGGGGGGCCGAGACCCAGTACTTC
CSASSGGGAETQYF
>many|NA|TRBV6-1|TRBJ2-1
TGTGCCAGCAATCGACAGACAAATTACAATGAGCAGTTCTTC
CASNRQTNYNEQFF
>many|NA|TRBV11-2|TRBJ2-7
TGTGCCAGCAGCTTAGCTCCCAACGAGCACCACGAGCAGTACTTC
CASSLAPNEHHEQYF
>few|NA|TRBV25-1|TRBJ2-2
TGTGCCATCGGTTGGACGGGGAACACCGGGGAGCTGTTTTTT
CAIGWTGNTGELFF
>NA|NA|TRBV7-6|TRBJ2-1
TGTGCCAGCAGCCTCGAACCGATTAGCGAGCAGTTCTTC
CASSLEPISEQFF
>few|NA|TRBV7-9|TRBJ2-7
TGTGCCAGCAGCATCCGGGATTTCTACGAGCAGTACTTC
CASSIRDFYEQYF
>many|TRBD1|TRBV12-3/TRBV12-4|TRBJ1-1
TGTGCCAGCAGTCCGCACAGGGGGCAAATGATGACTGAAGCTTTCTTT
CASSPHRGQMMTEAFF
>many|NA|TRBV12-5|TRBJ2-5
TGTGCTAGTGGTTTGCCTCGACAGCCCCAAGAGACCCAGTACTTC
CASGLPRQPQETQYF
>NA|NA|TRBV9|TRBJ1-4
TGTGCCAGCAGCGTAGCTACAGGGACAACTAATGAAAAACTGTTTTTT
CASSVATGTTNEKLFF
>NA|NA|TRBV6-5|TRBJ1-2
TGTGCCAGCAGCCGACAGTTAGCTAACTATGGCTACACCTTC
CASSRQLANYGYTF
>few|NA|TRBV11-2|TRBJ2-1
TGTGCCAGCAGCTTCCCCAAGGGAGGTACAATTAATTTGGAGCAGTTCTTC
CASSFPKGGTINLEQFF
>NA|NA|TRBV28|TRBJ1-2
TGTGCCAGCAGAAATGAAGCCCTTGGCTACACCTTC
CASRNEALGYTF
>many|TRBD2|TRBV7-2|TRBJ2-1
TGTGCCAGCAGCTCAAGGACTAGGCTTGGGAATGAGCAGTTCTTC
CASSSRTRLGNEQFF
>many|NA|TRBV7-9|TRBJ1-6
TGTGCCAGCAGCCGAAACCGGACGGCTTATAATTCACCCCTCCACTTT
CASSRNRTAYNSPLHF
>NA|TRBD2|TRBV3-1|TRBJ2-7
TGTGCCAGCAGCCAAGGGACTAGCGGGATAGTGGAGCAGTACTTC
CASSQGTSGIVEQYF
>NA|NA|TRBV12-5|TRBJ1-1
TGTGCTAGTGGTCCGGGTTTCCCCGAAGGGGCTGAAGCTTTCTTT
CASGPGFPEGAEAFF
>NA|NA|TRBV9|TRBJ2-7
TGTGCCAGCAGCGTAGGAGGGAGCGGGCGAGGATACGAGCAGTACTTC
CASSVGGSGRGYEQYF